This TCR beta chain was recorded in a study of OX40 agonist ivuxolimab in advanced cancers. Study context: Aged roughly 23 to 90 with a mean of roughly 65 years, they were 82.7% male. Notes on the study in general: Expanded clones tended on average to be more numerous among CD8+ T cells than CD4+. Clones of CD4+ and CD8+ blood T cells grew by week 6 at doses of 0.1 to 3.0 mg/kg.

The data were produced by immunoSEQ multiplex PCR, yet TCRdb's version contains in-frame clones alone and is incomplete. The table lists around 63,000 clones, about 90% of them singletons. CDR3 length: 15 amino acids. Germline CDR1 and CDR2: SGHTA and FQGNSA. Trimming took 5 bases from V and 8 from J, leaving 19 bases between them. Details on this clone: Its cognate antigen is unknown.

The sequencing here drew on CD4+ or CD8+ T cells sorted from blood, taken in a trial of the OX40 agonist ivuxolimab. The genes are TRBV7-2 and TRBJ2-1; unclear D gene. This receptor was taken from an adult with an advanced solid tumor such as melanoma, head and neck, liver or kidney cancer. The CDR3 protein is CASSPGPTKVHEQFF. DNA of the CDR3: TGTGCCAGCAGCCCAGGTCCTACTAAGGTCCATGAGCAGTTCTTC.